This TCR beta chain was captured by sequencing in a study of blood T cell repertoires in COVID-19. Assay used: immunoSEQ multiplex PCR; TCRdb lists only in-frame clones, some missing. The sample lists approximately 36,000 clones; 75% to 85% were seen once. The clonotype was recovered from a human donor in a cohort sampled during active or convalescent COVID-19. The donor label of this sample is uncertain. The material sequenced was peripheral blood.

The CDR3 loop is CASSSRQAPEGYTF. In DNA form, the CDR3 reads TGTGCCAGCAGTTCACGACAGGCCCCGGAGGGCTACACCTTC. V usage is TRBV6-6 and J usage is TRBJ1-2; D perhaps matches TRBD1 (6 bases). CDR1 MNHNY and CDR2 SVGAGI come from the germline V gene (reference sequence). The CDR3 has 14 residues. Trimming stripped 4 bases from V and 8 bases from J, with 17 bases between.